The clone carrying this T cell receptor (beta chain) has more than one count but fewer than ten. No antigen is known for it. This sample was taken from a study of response to subunit inactivated influenza vaccine. Broader study findings: Authors suggested each seasonal influenza vaccination recruits few new T cells.

TCRdb re-called the RT-PCR reads with MiXCR, one entry per CDR3 protein. Of over 400,000 distinct CDR3 sequences in the sample, over 10% were seen once. Germline-derived CDR1 and CDR2 are SGHDT and YYEEEE. With 4 bases clipped from V and 1 base from J, the junction kept 4 bases outside the gene matches. The CDR3 loop spans 14 amino acids. This TCR came from a man aged 50-60 years who received an inactivated influenza vaccine. The chain is built from TRBV5-6 and TRBJ1-1, with 7 bases matching TRBD1. Material: PBMCs from blood, obtained about 6 weeks after vaccination. CDR3 amino acids: CASSMTGQNTEAFF. For the CDR3, the DNA is TGTGCCAGCAGCATGACAGGGCAGAACACTGAAGCTTTCTTT.